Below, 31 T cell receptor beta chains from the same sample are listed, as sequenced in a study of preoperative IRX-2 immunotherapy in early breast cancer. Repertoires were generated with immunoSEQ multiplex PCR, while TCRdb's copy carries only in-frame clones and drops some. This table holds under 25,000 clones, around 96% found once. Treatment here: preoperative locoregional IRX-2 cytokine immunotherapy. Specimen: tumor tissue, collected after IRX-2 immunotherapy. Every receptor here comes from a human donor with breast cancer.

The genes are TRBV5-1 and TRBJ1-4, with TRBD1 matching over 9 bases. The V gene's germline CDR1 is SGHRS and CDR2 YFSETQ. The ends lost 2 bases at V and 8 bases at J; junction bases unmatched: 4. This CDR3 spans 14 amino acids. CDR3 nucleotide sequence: TGCGCCAGCAGCTTACAGGGGGCGCGCGAAAAACTGTTTTTT. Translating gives CASSLQGAREKLFF.

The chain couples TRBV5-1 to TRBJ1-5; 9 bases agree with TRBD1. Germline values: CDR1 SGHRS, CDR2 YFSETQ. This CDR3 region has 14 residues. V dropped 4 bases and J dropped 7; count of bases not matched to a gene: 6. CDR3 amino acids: CASSQGTGHQPQHF. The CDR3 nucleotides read TGCGCCAGCAGCCAAGGGACAGGGCACCAGCCCCAGCATTTT.

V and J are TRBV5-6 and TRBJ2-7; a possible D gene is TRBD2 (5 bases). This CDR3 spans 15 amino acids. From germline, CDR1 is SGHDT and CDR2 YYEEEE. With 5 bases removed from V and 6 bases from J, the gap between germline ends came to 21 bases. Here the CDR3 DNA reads TGTGCCAGCAGTTCCTGGGCGGGTTATTCTTTCGAGCAGTACTTC. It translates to CASSSWAGYSFEQYF. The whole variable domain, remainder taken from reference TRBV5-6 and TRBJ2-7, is DAGVTQSPTHLIKTRGQQVTLRCSPKSGHDTVSWYQQALGQGPQFIFQYYEEEERQRGNFPDRFSGHQFPNYSSELNVNALLLGDSALYLCASSSWAGYSFEQYFGPGTRLTVT.

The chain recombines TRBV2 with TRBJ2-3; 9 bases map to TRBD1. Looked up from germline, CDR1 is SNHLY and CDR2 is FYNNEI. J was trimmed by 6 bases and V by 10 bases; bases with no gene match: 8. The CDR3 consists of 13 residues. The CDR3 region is CATSDRGEDTQYF. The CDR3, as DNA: TGTGCCACCTCGGACAGGGGAGAGGATACGCAGTATTTT.

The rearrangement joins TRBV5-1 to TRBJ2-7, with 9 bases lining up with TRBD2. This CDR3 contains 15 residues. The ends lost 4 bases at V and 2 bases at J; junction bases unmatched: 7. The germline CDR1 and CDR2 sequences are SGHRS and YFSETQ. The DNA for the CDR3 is TGCGCCAGCAGCAGTAATAGCGGGGGCACCTACGAGCAGTACTTC. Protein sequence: CASSSNSGGTYEQYF.

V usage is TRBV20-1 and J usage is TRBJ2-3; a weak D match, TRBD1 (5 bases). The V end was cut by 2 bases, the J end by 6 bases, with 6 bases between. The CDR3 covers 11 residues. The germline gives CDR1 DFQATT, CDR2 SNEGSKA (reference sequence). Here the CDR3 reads CSARKGDTQYF. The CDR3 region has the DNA TGCAGTGCTAGAAAGGGGGATACGCAGTATTTT.

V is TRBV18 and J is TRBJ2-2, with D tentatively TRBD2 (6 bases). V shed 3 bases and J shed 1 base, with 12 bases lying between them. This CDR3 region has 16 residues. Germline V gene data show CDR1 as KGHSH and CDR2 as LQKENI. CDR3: CASSPSAGRNTGELFF. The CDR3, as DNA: TGTGCCAGCTCACCCTCGGCGGGGAGGAACACCGGGGAGCTGTTTTTT.

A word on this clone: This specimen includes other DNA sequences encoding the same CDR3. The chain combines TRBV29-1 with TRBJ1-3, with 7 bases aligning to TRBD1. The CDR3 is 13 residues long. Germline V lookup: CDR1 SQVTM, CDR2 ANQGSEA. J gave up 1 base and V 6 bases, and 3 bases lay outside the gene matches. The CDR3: CSVLTGSGNTIYF. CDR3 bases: TGCAGCGTACTGACAGGGTCTGGAAACACCATATATTTT.

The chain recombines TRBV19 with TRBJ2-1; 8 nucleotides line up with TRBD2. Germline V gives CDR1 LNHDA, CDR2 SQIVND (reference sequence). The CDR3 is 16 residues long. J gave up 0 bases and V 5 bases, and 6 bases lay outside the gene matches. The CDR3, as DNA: TGTGCCAGTAGTTTCCGTAGCGGGGCCTCCTACAATGAGCAGTTCTTC. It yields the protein CASSFRSGASYNEQFF. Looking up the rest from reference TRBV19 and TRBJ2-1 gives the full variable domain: DGGITQSPKYLFRKEGQNVTLSCEQNLNHDAMYWYRQDPGQGLRLIYYSQIVNDFQKGDIAEGYSVSREKKESFPLTVTSAQKNPTAFYLCASSFRSGASYNEQFFGPGTRLTVL.

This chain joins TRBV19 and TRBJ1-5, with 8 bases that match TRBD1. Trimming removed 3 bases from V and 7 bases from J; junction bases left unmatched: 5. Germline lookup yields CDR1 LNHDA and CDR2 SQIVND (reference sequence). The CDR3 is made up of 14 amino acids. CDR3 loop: CASSMQGARQPQHF. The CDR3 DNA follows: TGTGCCAGTAGTATGCAGGGGGCTAGGCAGCCCCAGCATTTT.

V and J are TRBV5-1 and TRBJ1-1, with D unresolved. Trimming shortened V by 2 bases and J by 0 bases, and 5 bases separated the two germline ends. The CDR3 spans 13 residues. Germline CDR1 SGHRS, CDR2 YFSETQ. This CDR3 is CASSFSMNTEAFF. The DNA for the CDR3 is TGCGCCAGCAGCTTTTCCATGAACACTGAAGCTTTCTTT.

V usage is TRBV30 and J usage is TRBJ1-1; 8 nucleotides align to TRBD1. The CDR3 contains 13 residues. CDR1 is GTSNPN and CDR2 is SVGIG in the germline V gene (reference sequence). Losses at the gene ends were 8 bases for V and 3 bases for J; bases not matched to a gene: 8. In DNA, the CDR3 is TGTGCCCAAGGACAGGGAGGGTACACTGAAGCTTTCTTT. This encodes CAQGQGGYTEAFF.

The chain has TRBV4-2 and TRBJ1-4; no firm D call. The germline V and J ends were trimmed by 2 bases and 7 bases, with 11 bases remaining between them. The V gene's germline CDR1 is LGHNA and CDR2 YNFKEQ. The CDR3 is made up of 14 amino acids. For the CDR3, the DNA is TGTGCCAGCAGCCAAACCCGGACGGCTGAAAAACTGTTTTTT. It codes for CASSQTRTAEKLFF.

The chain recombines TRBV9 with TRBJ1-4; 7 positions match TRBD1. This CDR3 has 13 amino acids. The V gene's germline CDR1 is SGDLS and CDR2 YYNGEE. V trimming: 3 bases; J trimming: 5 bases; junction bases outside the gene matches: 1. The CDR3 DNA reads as TGTGCCAGCAGCGGACAGGGAAATGAAAAACTGTTTTTT. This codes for CASSGQGNEKLFF.

The CDR3 sequence is CASSSLSWEYF. In DNA form, the CDR3 reads TGTGCCAGCAGTTCTCTATCGTGGGAGTATTTT. The chain combines TRBV28 with TRBJ2-3; no firm D call. Trimming left V 4 bases short and J 13 bases short, with 12 bases between. The CDR3 loop spans 11 amino acids. Germline V CDR1 and CDR2: MDHEN, SYDVKM.

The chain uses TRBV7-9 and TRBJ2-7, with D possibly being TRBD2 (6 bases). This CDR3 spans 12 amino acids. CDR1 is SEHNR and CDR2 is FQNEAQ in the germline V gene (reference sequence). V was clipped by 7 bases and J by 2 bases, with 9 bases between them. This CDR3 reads CASNGGTYEQYF. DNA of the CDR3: TGTGCCAGCAACGGGGGAACCTACGAGCAGTACTTC.

For the CDR3, the DNA is TGTGCCAGCAGTACCCGTGACAGGGCCTACGAGCAGTACTTC. This translates into CASSTRDRAYEQYF. The chain has TRBV28 and TRBJ2-7, with TRBD1 identical over 7 bases. The CDR3 has 14 residues. Germline V CDR1 and CDR2: MDHEN, SYDVKM. V lost 5 bases to trimming and J lost 2 bases; unmatched junction nucleotides: 6.

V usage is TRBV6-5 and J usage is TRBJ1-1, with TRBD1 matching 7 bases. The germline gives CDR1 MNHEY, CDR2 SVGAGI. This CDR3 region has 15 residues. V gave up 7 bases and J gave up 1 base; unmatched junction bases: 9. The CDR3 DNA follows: TGTGCCAGCACCGAGGGACAGACAAAGAACACTGAAGCTTTCTTT. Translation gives CASTEGQTKNTEAFF.

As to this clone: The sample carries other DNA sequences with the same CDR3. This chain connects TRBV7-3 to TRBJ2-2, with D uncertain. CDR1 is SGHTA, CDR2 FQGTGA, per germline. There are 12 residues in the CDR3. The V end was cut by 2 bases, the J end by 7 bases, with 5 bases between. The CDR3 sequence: CASSLGFGELFF. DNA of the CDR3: TGTGCCAGCAGCTTAGGATTCGGGGAGCTGTTTTTT.

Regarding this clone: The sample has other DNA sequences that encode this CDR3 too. The DNA for the CDR3 is TGTGCCAGCAGCTTATCAGGAGAAGAGACCCAGTACTTC. This sequence encodes CASSLSGEETQYF. The rearrangement uses TRBV7-9 and TRBJ2-5, with D unclear. In germline, CDR1 is SEHNR, CDR2 FQNEAQ (reference sequence). The CDR3 totals 13 residues. Deletions cut 2 bases from V and 3 bases from J, with 7 bases between.

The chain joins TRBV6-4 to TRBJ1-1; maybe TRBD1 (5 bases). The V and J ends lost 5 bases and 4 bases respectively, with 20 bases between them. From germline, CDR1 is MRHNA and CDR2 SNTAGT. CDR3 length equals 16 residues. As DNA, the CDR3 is TGTGCCAGCAGTCCTCGGGTTGCAGGGAAAGTCACTGAAGCTTTCTTT. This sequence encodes CASSPRVAGKVTEAFF.

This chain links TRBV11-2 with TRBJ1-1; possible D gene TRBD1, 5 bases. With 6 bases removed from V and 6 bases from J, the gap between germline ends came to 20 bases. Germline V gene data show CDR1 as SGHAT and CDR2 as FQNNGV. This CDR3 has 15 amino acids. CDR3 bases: TGTGCCAGCAGATTCGCCAGGGACCTTGGTCCTGAAGCTTTCTTT. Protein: CASRFARDLGPEAFF.

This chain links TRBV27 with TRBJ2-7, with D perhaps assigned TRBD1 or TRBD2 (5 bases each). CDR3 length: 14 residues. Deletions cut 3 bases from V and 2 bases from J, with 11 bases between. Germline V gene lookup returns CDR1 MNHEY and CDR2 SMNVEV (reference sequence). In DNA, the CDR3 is TGTGCCAGCAGTTTTTATCAGGGAGCCTACGAGCAGTACTTC. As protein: CASSFYQGAYEQYF.

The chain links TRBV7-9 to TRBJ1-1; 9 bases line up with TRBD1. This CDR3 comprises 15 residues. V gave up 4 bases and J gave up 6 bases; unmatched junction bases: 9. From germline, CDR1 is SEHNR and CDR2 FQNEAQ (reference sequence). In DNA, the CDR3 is TGTGCCAGCAGCTACCCCCGGGACAGGGTTGCTGAAGCTTTCTTT. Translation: CASSYPRDRVAEAFF.

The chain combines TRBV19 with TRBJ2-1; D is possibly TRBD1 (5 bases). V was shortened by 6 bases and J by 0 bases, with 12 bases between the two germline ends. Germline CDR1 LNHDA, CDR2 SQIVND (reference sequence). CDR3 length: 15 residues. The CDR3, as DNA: TGTGCCAGTAGCCCACAGGATCTCTCCTACAATGAGCAGTTCTTC. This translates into CASSPQDLSYNEQFF.

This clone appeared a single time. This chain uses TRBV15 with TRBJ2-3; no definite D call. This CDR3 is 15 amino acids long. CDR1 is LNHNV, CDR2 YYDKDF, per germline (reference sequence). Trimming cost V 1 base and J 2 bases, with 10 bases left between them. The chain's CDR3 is CATSRVGDSTDTQYF. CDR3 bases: TGTGCCACCAGCAGAGTGGGCGATTCCACAGATACGCAGTATTTT.

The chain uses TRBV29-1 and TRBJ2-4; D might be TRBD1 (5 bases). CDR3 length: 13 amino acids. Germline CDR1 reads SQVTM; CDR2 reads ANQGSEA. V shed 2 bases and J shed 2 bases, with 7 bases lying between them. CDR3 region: CSVELGPKNIQYF. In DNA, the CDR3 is TGCAGCGTTGAACTGGGGCCCAAAAACATTCAGTACTTC.

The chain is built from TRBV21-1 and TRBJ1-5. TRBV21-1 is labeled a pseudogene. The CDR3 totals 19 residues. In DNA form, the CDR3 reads TGTGCCAGCAGCAAAAACCCCTGTGCTGGGGCGGGCCTCAATCAGCCCCAGCATTTT. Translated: CASSKNPCAGAGLNQPQHF.

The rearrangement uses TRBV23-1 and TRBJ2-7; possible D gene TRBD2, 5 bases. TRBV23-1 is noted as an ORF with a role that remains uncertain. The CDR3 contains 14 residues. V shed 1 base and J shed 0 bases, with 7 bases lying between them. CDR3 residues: CASSQCRDSYEQYF. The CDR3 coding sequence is TGCGCCAGCAGTCAATGCCGGGACTCCTACGAGCAGTACTTC.

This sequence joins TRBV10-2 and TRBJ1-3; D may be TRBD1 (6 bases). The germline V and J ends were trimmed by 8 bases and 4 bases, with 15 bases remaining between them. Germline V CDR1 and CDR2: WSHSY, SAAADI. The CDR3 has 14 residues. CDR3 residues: CASDGGAEGNTIYF. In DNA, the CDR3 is TGCGCCAGCGATGGGGGCGCAGAGGGAAACACCATATATTTT.

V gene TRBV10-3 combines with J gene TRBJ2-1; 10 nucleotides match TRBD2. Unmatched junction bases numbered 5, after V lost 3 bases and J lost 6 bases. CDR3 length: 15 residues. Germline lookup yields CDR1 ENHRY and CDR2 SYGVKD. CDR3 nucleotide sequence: TGTGCCATCAGTGAAGGACTAGCGGCCCCCAATGAGCAGTTCTTC. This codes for CAISEGLAAPNEQFF.